This paragraph covers one T cell receptor beta chain sequence. Its antigen remains unknown. Trimming at V came to 3 bases and at J to 5 bases, leaving 11 bases not matched to a gene. This CDR3 has 16 amino acids. Germline values: CDR1 KGHSH, CDR2 LQKENI. This sample stems from a study of cytotoxic CD8 clonotypes in ibrutinib-treated CLL. Whole-study findings and limits: Public clonotypes, an uncommon group, contracted or remained stable on treatment.

Repertoires were generated with immunoSEQ multiplex PCR, while TCRdb's copy carries only in-frame clones and drops some. The repertoire holds more than 8,500 clones, with 61% as singletons. The chain couples TRBV18 to TRBJ1-1, with TRBD1 matching 8 bases. The starting material was PBMCs, obtained before ibrutinib treatment. This sequence originates from a human donor with chronic lymphocytic leukemia. This CDR3 is CASSPLGQDSSTEAFF. The CDR3 DNA reads as TGTGCCAGCTCACCGTTGGGACAGGATTCGAGTACTGAAGCTTTCTTT.